The T cell receptor beta chain under discussion was sequenced for a study of tissue T cells after allogeneic stem cell transplantation (dated by TCRdb to about 2022). For context, the study as a whole: The study profiled TCR beta repertoires across many tissues from research autopsies of patients with and without GVHD, plus mouse models of GVHD. The human arm was conducted as a prospective observational study, and neither blinding nor randomization was performed. Summary of the overall study and its limitations: Within patients, how anatomically similar tissues were was a major factor shaping TCR repertoire composition, regardless of disease or transplant status. Only a few T cell clones appeared in more than one patient, yet motif-based clustering showed tissue-specific repertoire signatures that were shared between patients. The patient cohort was small and varied clinically, and sampling depth was recognized as a limitation. Blood and spleen T cells captured only a limited portion of the TCR repertoire detected in tissues, in both patients and mice. The study did not determine which tissue TCRs were alloreactive or antigen-specific, and some clones might have been persisting host cells.

V lost 0 bases and J lost 3 bases; the stretch between them is 3 bases long. The CDR3 starts with the cysteine, ends with the phenylalanine, and has 12 residues. The DNA covers only part of the CDR3, 33 bases in frame from base 1. CDR1 and CDR2 are read off the germline V gene (reference sequence) as SNHLY and FYNGKV. Libraries were prepared through the immunoSEQ multiplex PCR assay. Adaptive Biotechnologies performed TCRbeta CDR3 sequencing at survey depth and reported CDR3 sequences, V/J genes, productive frequency, and template counts. Amplification of TCR beta CDR3 regions started from genomic DNA instead of RNA. The published analysis was carried out like this. Pairwise repertoire overlap between tissues was quantified with Jensen-Shannon divergence, where 1 means complete divergence and 0 identical. Tissues were clustered by single-linkage agglomerative hierarchical clustering of pairwise JSD values, and the clustering results were displayed as dendrograms. All patient samples were analyzed with GLIPH2 using simulation_depth 1000, kmer_min_depth 3 and cdr3_length_cutoff 8, and only groups containing more than two unique CDR3s were kept. A standardized tissue-overlap score extrapolated Jaccard GLIPH-group overlap across patients to a standard repertoire size of 1000 clones. Associations of diversity with clinical or experimental variables used linear mixed-effect models with tissue fixed effects and individual random effects. TCRdb provides this immuneACCESS table in a form limited to in-frame rearrangements. Some clones are lacking; in checked studies, under half of them reflect an unresolved V gene, and why the rest are absent is not known. The V and J calls and clone size come from that table; D and trimming were worked out from the DNA. Present in this sample are more than 40,000 clones, 65% to 85% of which were seen just once. The ten top clones hold around 0.52% of the sample.

A word on this clone: Its antigen is still unknown. Here, both gene names and germline sequences come from the mouse. The CDR3 end falls 1 residue outside the read, so it is completed with the germline J gene. The sample contains more than one DNA sequence encoding this CDR3.

Specimen: sorted cells pooled from one or two spleens. This receptor was obtained from a pool of C57BL/6 mice in good health. The rearranged segments are TRBV3 and TRBJ2-7, with the D gene call left open. The CDR3 protein: CASSLAGYEQYF. The sequenced CDR3 bases are TGTGCCAGCAGCTTAGCTGGCTATGAACAGTAC.